The next 25 T cell receptor beta chains were all read from a single sample in a study of neurological immune-mediated disorders. TCRdb fed the 5' RACE reads into MiXCR, producing one record per CDR3 protein. This table has roughly 27,000 distinct CDR3 sequences, roughly 20% appearing once. Sequencing used PBMCs. The receptors were gathered from a woman aged 55 to 70 in good health.

The chain links TRBV27 to TRBJ1-6, with no clear D. CDR1 is MNHEY and CDR2 is SMNVEV in the germline V gene (reference sequence). CDR3 length equals 15 residues. Trimming removed 3 bases at V and 6 bases at J, with 12 bases between. In DNA, the CDR3 is TGTGCCAGCAGTTTGGGTCCCGGTTTTAATTCACCCCTCCACTTT. Its translation: CASSLGPGFNSPLHF.

This clonotype came up many times. J is TRBJ1-5 and V is TRBV12-5; a possible D gene is TRBD1 (6 bases). The length of the CDR3 is 14 residues. Between the trimmed V and J ends, which lost 4 bases and 0 bases, there was a span of 7 bases. The germline gives CDR1 LGHNT, CDR2 FRNRAP. This CDR3 reads CASGSGVSNQPQHF. Written as DNA, the CDR3 is TGTGCTAGTGGTTCAGGGGTTAGCAATCAGCCCCAGCATTTT.

This clonotype has ten or more counts. This chain links TRBV9 with TRBJ2-3; perhaps D is TRBD1 or TRBD2 (6 bases each). Trimming cost V 0 bases and J 6 bases, with 14 bases left between them. Germline lookup yields CDR1 SGDLS and CDR2 YYNGEE. This CDR3 is 15 amino acids long. The CDR3 spells CASSVGWGARDTQYF. The CDR3 bases are TGTGCCAGCAGCGTAGGGTGGGGGGCCCGGGATACGCAGTATTTT.

This chain uses TRBV5-6 with TRBJ1-2; TRBD1 agrees at 7 bases. The CDR3 has 14 amino acids. Germline values: CDR1 SGHDT, CDR2 YYEEEE. Unmatched junction bases numbered 6, after V lost 4 bases and J lost 3 bases. CDR3 DNA sequence: TGTGCCAGCAGCCCAGACAGGGTCGACTATGGCTACACCTTC. Its protein is CASSPDRVDYGYTF.

This clonotype was picked up many times. The V and J genes are TRBV14 and TRBJ1-4; D unresolved. Trimming pared 1 base from V and 6 bases from J, leaving 6 bases between. Germline lookup yields CDR1 SGHDN and CDR2 FVKESK. The CDR3 spans 13 residues. CDR3 amino acids: CASSQGQYEKLFF. CDR3 sequence (DNA): TGTGCCAGCAGCCAAGGGCAGTATGAAAAACTGTTTTTT.

This chain links TRBV5-1 with TRBJ2-1; D may be TRBD2 (6 bases). The CDR3 runs 17 residues. V was shortened by 1 base and J by 6 bases, with 20 bases between the two germline ends. Per germline, CDR1 SGHRS and CDR2 YFSETQ. In nucleotides, the CDR3 is TGCGCCAGCAGCTTGCCGACCGGGACTCCCAACGTCAATGAGCAGTTCTTC. It codes for CASSLPTGTPNVNEQFF.

Ten or more counts support this clonotype. As DNA, the CDR3 is TGTGCCAGCTCACGGGGGGGGCCAGAGACCCAGTACTTC. This codes for CASSRGGPETQYF. The chain couples TRBV7-3 to TRBJ2-5; 8 bases line up with TRBD2. Germline lookup yields CDR1 SGHTA and CDR2 FQGTGA. V shed 8 bases and J 4 bases; nucleotides not matched to a gene: 6. This CDR3 is 13 amino acids long.

The sample holds one count of this clonotype. A junction boundary mismatches the germline segment, possibly from a read error. The chain couples TRBV20-1 to TRBJ2-3, with TRBD1 matching 8 bases. Germline V gene sequence: CDR1 DFQATT, CDR2 SNEGSKA (reference sequence). This CDR3 is built from 13 residues. This CDR3 reads CSARTGMRYTQYF. In DNA, the CDR3 is TGCAGTGCTCGGACAGGGATGAGGTATACACAGTATTTT.

The V gene is TRBV5-1, the J gene TRBJ2-3; D uncertain. V lost 1 base and J 1 base, leaving 13 bases between the germline ends. The CDR3 totals 16 residues. Per germline, CDR1 SGHRS and CDR2 YFSETQ. The CDR3 spells CASSLSLARGTDTQYF. For the CDR3, the DNA is TGCGCCAGCAGCTTGTCTCTGGCACGCGGCACAGATACGCAGTATTTT.

This clonotype has ten or more counts. The genes are TRBV7-9 and TRBJ2-2; possibly TRBD2 for D (6 bases). The CDR3 has 15 residues. Trimming stripped 4 bases from V and 2 bases from J, with 11 bases between. Germline lookup yields CDR1 SEHNR and CDR2 FQNEAQ (reference sequence). This CDR3 reads CASSWRDDNTGELFF. CDR3 nucleotide sequence: TGTGCCAGCAGCTGGAGGGATGATAACACCGGGGAGCTGTTTTTT.

The table lists this clonotype with many counts. The CDR3, as DNA: TGTGCCAGCAGACTAGGGGCTAACTATGGCTACACCTTC. It encodes CASRLGANYGYTF. The chain uses TRBV6-5 and TRBJ1-2, with D perhaps TRBD1 (5 bases). CDR1 is MNHEY, CDR2 SVGAGI, per germline. Deletions cut 6 bases from V and 0 bases from J, with 8 bases between. The CDR3 has 13 residues.

The CDR3 loop reads CSAPQLAGGGEQYF. The CDR3 DNA reads as TGCAGTGCCCCCCAGCTAGCGGGAGGGGGCGAGCAGTACTTC. This sequence joins TRBV20-1 and TRBJ2-7; TRBD2 matches at 12 bases. The CDR3 contains 14 residues. V lost 6 bases, J lost 6 bases, and 9 bases stayed unmatched. Germline V gene data show CDR1 as DFQATT and CDR2 as SNEGSKA (reference sequence).

This clonotype was seen many times. The gene calls are TRBV6-6 and TRBJ2-1, with 13 bases fitting TRBD2. The CDR3 length is 15 residues. Germline CDR1 reads MNHNY; CDR2 reads SVGAGI (reference sequence). Trimming cost V 2 bases and J 8 bases; bases outside gene matches: 3. The CDR3 bases are TGTGCCAGCAGTTACATACTAGCGGGGGGGCATGAGCAGTTCTTC. Translated, it gives CASSYILAGGHEQFF.

By sample share, this clonotype is medium-sized. The chain joins TRBV5-1 to TRBJ2-7; TRBD1 might be the D (5 bases). V lost 0 bases and J lost 4, with 14 bases in between. Germline CDR1 reads SGHRS; CDR2 reads YFSETQ. This CDR3 comprises 15 residues. DNA of the CDR3: TGCGCCAGCAGCTTGGGACACGGAAAGGGGTACGAGCAGTACTTC. This sequence encodes CASSLGHGKGYEQYF.

This clonotype has ten or more counts. The chain has TRBV5-1 and TRBJ2-3, with 8 bases matching TRBD2. Germline loops: CDR1 SGHRS, CDR2 YFSETQ. The length of the CDR3 is 15 residues. Trimming at V came to 6 bases and at J to 1 base, leaving 7 bases not matched to a gene. The CDR3 spells CASIRAGGGTDTQYF. In DNA form, the CDR3 reads TGCGCCAGCATCCGGGCGGGGGGCGGCACAGATACGCAGTATTTT. Drawing the rest from reference TRBV5-1 and TRBJ2-3, the complete variable domain is KAGVTQTPRYLIKTRGQQVTLSCSPISGHRSVSWYQQTPGQGLQFLFEYFSETQRNKGNFPGRFSGRQFSNSRSEMNVSTLELGDSALYLCASIRAGGGTDTQYFGPGTRLTVL.

This clonotype was found many times. The chain links TRBV5-1 to TRBJ2-3, with D possibly TRBD2 on 6 matching bases. The CDR3 has 15 residues. The V and J ends lost 1 base and 9 bases respectively, with 18 bases between them. In germline, CDR1 is SGHRS, CDR2 YFSETQ. CDR3 sequence: CASSLSLAGGGTQYF. CDR3 DNA sequence: TGCGCCAGCAGCTTGTCACTAGCCGGGGGTGGCACGCAGTATTTT. The full variable domain, completed using reference TRBV5-1 and TRBJ2-3, is KAGVTQTPRYLIKTRGQQVTLSCSPISGHRSVSWYQQTPGQGLQFLFEYFSETQRNKGNFPGRFSGRQFSNSRSEMNVSTLELGDSALYLCASSLSLAGGGTQYFGPGTRLTVL.

This clonotype was seen ten or more times. The chain has TRBV7-2 and TRBJ1-6, with D possibly being TRBD1 (5 bases). Germline CDR1 SGHTA, CDR2 FQGNSA. This CDR3 region has 13 residues. The V end was cut by 3 bases, the J end by 10 bases, with 10 bases between. The CDR3 nucleotides are TGTGCCAGCAGCTTGGGCGGGGCGTCACCCCTCCACTTT. This translates into CASSLGGASPLHF.

This clonotype has ten or more counts. The V call is TRBV5-1, the J call TRBJ1-4; D gene ambiguous. Germline CDR1 reads SGHRS; CDR2 reads YFSETQ. This CDR3 has 17 residues. The V end lost 0 bases, the J end lost 0 bases, and 12 bases lay between the germline ends. The CDR3 is CASSLGVSGATNEKLFF. CDR3 nucleotides: TGCGCCAGCAGCTTGGGCGTCAGCGGAGCAACTAATGAAAAACTGTTTTTT.

This clonotype was counted ten times or more. The CDR3 reads CASSPQSDPPREQYF. CDR3 nucleotides: TGTGCCAGCAGCCCCCAAAGTGACCCCCCACGAGAGCAGTACTTC. The chain uses TRBV6-2 or TRBV6-3 and TRBJ2-7; D not certain. Trimming stripped 6 bases from V and 7 bases from J, with 22 bases between. Germline CDR1 reads MNHEY; CDR2 reads SVGEGT. The CDR3 length is 15 residues.

The rearrangement uses TRBV6-2 or TRBV6-3 and TRBJ2-3, with D unclear. This CDR3 spans 13 amino acids. Trimming removed 5 bases at V and 3 bases at J, with 9 bases between. The V gene's germline CDR1 is MNHEY and CDR2 SVGEGT. DNA of the CDR3: TGTGCCAGCAGTCGCACTACTACAGATACGCAGTATTTT. It codes for CASSRTTTDTQYF.

This clonotype was seen just once. The chain has TRBV28 and TRBJ2-7; 11 bases agree with TRBD1. The CDR3 is 15 amino acids. V was clipped by 6 bases and J by 2 bases; unmatched bases: 6. CDR1 is MDHEN, CDR2 SYDVKM, per germline. As DNA, the CDR3 is TGTGCCAGCAGACACACGGGACAGGGGGCCTACGAGCAGTACTTC. This sequence encodes CASRHTGQGAYEQYF.

This clonotype was found many times. The gene calls are TRBV7-2 and TRBJ2-2; 8 bases match TRBD1. The CDR3 has 15 residues. V lost 5 bases to trimming and J lost 4 bases; unmatched junction nucleotides: 6. Germline assignment: CDR1 SGHTA and CDR2 FQGNSA. This CDR3 is CASSPRTGSTGELFF. CDR3 DNA sequence: TGTGCCAGCAGCCCGCGGACAGGGTCCACCGGGGAGCTGTTTTTT.

The sample holds many counts of this clonotype. The gene calls are TRBV5-1 and TRBJ1-4, with 7 positions matching TRBD1. The CDR3 covers 17 residues. V was clipped by 0 bases and J by 0 bases; unmatched bases: 5. Germline CDR1 reads SGHRS; CDR2 reads YFSETQ. The CDR3 region is CASSLVPGGATNEKLFF. CDR3 nucleotide sequence: TGCGCCAGCAGCTTGGTTCCAGGGGGAGCAACTAATGAAAAACTGTTTTTT.

Relative to its sample, this clonotype is medium-sized. The V and J genes are TRBV25-1 and TRBJ2-3; TRBD2 might be the D (6 bases). Germline lookup yields CDR1 MGHDK and CDR2 SYGVNS. Deletions cut 9 bases from V and 0 bases from J, with 13 bases between. This CDR3 region has 14 residues. The CDR3 is CASCGGISTDTQYF. The CDR3 DNA sequence: TGTGCCAGTTGTGGGGGGATTAGCACAGATACGCAGTATTTT.

This clonotype was found many times. This chain uses TRBV28 with TRBJ2-1, with TRBD2 as a possible D gene (6 bases). With 4 bases removed from V and 8 bases from J, the gap between germline ends came to 9 bases. CDR1 MDHEN and CDR2 SYDVKM come from the germline V gene. The CDR3 spans 12 residues. The CDR3 here is CASSWGRYEQFF. CDR3 DNA: TGTGCCAGCAGTTGGGGGAGGTATGAGCAGTTCTTC.